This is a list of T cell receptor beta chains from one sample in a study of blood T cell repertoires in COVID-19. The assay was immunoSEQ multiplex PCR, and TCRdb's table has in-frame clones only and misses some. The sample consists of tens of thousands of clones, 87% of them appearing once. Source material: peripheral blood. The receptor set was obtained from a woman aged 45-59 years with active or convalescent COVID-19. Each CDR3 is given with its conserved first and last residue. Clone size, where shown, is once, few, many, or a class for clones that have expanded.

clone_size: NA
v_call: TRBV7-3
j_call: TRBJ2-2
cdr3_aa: CASSLYAGESTGELFF

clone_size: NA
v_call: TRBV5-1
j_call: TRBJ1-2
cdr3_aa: CASSLEGHWGDGYTF

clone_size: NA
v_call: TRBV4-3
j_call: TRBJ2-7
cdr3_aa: CASSQTWGGPYEQYF

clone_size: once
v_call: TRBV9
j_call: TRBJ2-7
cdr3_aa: CASSVGGTGEVYEQYF

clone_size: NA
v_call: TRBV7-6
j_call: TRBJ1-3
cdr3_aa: CASSLGQGLSGNTIYF

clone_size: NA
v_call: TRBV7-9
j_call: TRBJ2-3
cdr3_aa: CASQAATDFTDTQYF

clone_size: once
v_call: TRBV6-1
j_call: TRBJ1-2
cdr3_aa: CASSEVAGSGSGYTF

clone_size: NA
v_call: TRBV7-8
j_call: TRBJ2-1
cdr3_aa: CASGSGLYSEQFF

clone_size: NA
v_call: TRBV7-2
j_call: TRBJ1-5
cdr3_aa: CASSLAHSNQPQHF

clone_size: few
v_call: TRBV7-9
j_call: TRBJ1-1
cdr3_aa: CASRPGEGTEAFF

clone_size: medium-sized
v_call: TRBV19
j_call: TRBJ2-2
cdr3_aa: CASHTGLAGGLNTGELFF

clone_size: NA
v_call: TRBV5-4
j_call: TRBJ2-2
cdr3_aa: CASSSGDTFSNTGELFF

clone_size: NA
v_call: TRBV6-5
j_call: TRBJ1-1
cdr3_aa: CASSYSVGGTEAFF

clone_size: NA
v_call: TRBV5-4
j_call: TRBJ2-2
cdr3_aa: CASSLGGFGGELFF

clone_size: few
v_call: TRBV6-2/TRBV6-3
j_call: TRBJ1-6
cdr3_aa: CASSYQDRADSPLHF

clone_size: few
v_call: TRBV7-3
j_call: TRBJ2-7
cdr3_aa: CASSPGGQILSSYEQYF

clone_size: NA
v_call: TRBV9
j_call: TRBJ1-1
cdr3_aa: CASGLQGTEAFF

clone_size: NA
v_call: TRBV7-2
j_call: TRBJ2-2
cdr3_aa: CASSLQGSSPGELFF

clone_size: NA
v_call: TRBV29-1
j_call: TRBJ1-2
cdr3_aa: CSVKGTGLLSAGYTF

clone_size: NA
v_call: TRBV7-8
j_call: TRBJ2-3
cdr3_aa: CASSLRQGARDTQYF

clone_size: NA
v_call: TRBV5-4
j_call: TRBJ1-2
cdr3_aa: CASSFATGQDGYTF

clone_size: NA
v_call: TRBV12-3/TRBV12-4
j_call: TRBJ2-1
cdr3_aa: CASRLAGGNEQFF

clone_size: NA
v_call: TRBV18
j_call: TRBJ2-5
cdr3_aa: CASSPEGAQETQYF

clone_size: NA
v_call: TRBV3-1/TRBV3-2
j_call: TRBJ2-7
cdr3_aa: CASSWGQGGAYEQYF

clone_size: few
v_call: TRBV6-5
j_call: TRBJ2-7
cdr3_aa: CASSYEGQGYEQYF

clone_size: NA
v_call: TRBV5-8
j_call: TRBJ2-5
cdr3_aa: CASSSVSRIQETQYF

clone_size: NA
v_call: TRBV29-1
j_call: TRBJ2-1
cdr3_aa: CSVYPRDEQFF

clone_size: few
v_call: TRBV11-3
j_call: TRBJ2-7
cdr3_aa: CASSLEGSYEQYF

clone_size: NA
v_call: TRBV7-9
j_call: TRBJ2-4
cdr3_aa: CASSSLDIPFAAKNIQYF

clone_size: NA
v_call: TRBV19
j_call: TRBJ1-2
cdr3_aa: CASSPSKGAPNGYTF

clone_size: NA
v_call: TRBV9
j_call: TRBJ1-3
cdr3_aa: CASSDRGNTIYF

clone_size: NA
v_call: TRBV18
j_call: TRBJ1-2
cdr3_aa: CASYRTEVGGYTF

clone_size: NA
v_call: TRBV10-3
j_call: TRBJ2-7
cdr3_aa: CAITDTTYEQYF

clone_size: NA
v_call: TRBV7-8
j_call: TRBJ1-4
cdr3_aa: CASSLGRHGRNEKLFF

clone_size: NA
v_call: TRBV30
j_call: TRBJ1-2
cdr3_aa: CAWNPGSQSGGYTF

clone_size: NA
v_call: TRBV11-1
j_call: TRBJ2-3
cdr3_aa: CASSLDGAYSTDTQYF

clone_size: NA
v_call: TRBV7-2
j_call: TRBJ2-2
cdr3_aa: CASSWDTNTGELFF

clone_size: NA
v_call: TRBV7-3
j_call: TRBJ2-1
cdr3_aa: CASSLTGAVSYNEQFF

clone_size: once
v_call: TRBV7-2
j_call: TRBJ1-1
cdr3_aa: CASSSTGGRTEAFF

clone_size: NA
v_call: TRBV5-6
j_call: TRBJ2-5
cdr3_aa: CASSRREEVTQYF

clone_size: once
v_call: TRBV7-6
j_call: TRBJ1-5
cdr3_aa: CASSSTGYNQPQHF

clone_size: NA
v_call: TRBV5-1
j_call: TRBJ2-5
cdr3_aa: CASSLARSETQYF